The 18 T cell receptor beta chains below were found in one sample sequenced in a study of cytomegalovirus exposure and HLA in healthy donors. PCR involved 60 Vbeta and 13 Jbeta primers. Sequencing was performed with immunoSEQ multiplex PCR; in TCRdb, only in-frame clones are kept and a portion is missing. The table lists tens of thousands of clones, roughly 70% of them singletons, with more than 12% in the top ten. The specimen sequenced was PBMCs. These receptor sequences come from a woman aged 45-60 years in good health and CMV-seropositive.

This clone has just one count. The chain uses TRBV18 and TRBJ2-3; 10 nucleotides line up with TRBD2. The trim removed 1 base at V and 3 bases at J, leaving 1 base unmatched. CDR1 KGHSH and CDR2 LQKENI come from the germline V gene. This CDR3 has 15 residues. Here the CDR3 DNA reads TGTGCCAGCTCACCACGACTAGCGGGTACAGATACGCAGTATTTT. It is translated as CASSPRLAGTDTQYF.

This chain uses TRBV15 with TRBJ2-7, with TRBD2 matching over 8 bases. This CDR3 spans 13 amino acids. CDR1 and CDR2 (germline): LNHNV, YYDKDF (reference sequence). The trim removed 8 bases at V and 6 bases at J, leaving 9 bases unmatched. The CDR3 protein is CATQLAATFEQYF. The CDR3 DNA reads TGTGCCACCCAACTAGCGGCCACTTTCGAGCAGTACTTC. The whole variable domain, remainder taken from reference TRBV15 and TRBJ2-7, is DAMVIQNPRYQVTQFGKPVTLSCSQTLNHNVMYWYQQKSSQAPKLLFHYYDKDFNNEADTPDNFQSRRPNTSFCFLDIRSPGLGDTAMYLCATQLAATFEQYFGPGTRLTVT.

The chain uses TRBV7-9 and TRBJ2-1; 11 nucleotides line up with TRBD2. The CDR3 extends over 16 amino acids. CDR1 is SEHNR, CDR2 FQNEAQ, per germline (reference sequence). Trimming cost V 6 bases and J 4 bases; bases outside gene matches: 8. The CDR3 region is CASSQRPSGGYNEQFF. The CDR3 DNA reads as TGTGCCAGCAGTCAAAGACCTAGCGGGGGGTACAATGAGCAGTTCTTC. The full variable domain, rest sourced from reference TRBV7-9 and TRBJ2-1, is DTGVSQNPRHKITKRGQNVTFRCDPISEHNRLYWYRQTLGQGPEFLTYFQNEAQLEKSRLLSDRFSAERPKGSFSTLEIQRTEQGDSAMYLCASSQRPSGGYNEQFFGPGTRLTVL.

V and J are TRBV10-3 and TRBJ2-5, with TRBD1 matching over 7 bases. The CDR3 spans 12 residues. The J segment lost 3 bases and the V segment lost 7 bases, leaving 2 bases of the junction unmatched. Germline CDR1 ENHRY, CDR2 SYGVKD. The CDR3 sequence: CAIKGAEETQYF. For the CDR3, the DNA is TGTGCCATCAAGGGGGCGGAAGAGACCCAGTACTTC.

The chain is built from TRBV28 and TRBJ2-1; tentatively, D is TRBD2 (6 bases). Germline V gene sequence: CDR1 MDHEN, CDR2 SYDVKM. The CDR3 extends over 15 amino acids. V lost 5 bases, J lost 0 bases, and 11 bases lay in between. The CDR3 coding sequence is TGTGCCAGCAGTATCAGGACTACCTCCTACAATGAGCAGTTCTTC. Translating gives CASSIRTTSYNEQFF.

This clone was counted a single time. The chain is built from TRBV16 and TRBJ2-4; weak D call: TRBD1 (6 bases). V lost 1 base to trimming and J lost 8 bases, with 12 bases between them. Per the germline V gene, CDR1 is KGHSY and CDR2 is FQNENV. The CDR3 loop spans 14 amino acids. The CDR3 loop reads CASSQFSGVDIQYF. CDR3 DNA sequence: TGTGCCAGCAGCCAATTTTCAGGGGTGGACATTCAGTACTTC. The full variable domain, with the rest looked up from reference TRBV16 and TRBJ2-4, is GEEVAQTPKHLVRGEGQKAKLYCAPIKGHSYVFWYQQVLKNEFKFLISFQNENVFDETGMPKERFSAKCLPNSPCSLEIQATKLEDSAVYFCASSQFSGVDIQYFGAGTRLSVL.

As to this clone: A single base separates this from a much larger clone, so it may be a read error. As DNA, the CDR3 is TGTGCCAGCAGCTTATCCGGGAACACTGAAGCTTTCTTT. It yields the protein CASSLSGNTEAFF. The chain is built from TRBV11-3 and TRBJ1-1; D gene unclear. Trimming cost V 2 bases and J 1 base, with 5 bases left between them. The CDR3 is made up of 13 amino acids. The germline gives CDR1 SGHNT, CDR2 YENEEA.

The CDR3 coding sequence is TGTGCCAGTACCTACTATCAGGGGGGCACTGAAGCTTTCTTT. Its translation: CASTYYQGGTEAFF. V usage is TRBV19 and J usage is TRBJ1-1; 7 bases are a match to TRBD1. The germline V gene encodes CDR1 LNHDA and CDR2 SQIVND (reference sequence). V dropped 7 bases and J dropped 4; count of bases not matched to a gene: 9. The CDR3 sequence is 14 residues long. The whole variable domain, filled in from reference TRBV19 and TRBJ1-1, reads DGGITQSPKYLFRKEGQNVTLSCEQNLNHDAMYWYRQDPGQGLRLIYYSQIVNDFQKGDIAEGYSVSREKKESFPLTVTSAQKNPTAFYLCASTYYQGGTEAFFGQGTRLTVV.

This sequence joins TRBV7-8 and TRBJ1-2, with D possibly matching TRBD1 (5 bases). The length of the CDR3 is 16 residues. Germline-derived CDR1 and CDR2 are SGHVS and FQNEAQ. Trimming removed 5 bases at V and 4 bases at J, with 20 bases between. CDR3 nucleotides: TGTGCCAGCAGCCAGTCTTCGGTTTGGGGCGCCTATGGCTACACCTTC. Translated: CASSQSSVWGAYGYTF.

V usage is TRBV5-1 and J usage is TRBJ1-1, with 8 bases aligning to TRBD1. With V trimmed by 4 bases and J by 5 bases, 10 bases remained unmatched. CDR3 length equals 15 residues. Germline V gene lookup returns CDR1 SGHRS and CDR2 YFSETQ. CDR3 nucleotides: TGCGCCAGCAGCACCCGGACAGGGCCTGGGACTGAAGCTTTCTTT. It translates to CASSTRTGPGTEAFF.

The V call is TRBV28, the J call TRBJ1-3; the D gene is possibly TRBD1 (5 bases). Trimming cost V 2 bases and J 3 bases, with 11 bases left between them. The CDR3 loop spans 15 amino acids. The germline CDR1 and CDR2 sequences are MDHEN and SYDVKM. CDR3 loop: CASSLISGFGNTIYF. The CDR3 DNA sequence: TGTGCCAGCAGTTTAATATCAGGGTTTGGAAACACCATATATTTT.

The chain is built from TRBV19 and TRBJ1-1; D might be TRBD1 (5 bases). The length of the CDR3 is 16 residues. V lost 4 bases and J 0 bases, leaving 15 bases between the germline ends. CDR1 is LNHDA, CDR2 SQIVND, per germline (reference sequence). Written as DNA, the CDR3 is TGTGCCAGTAGTAAGGCCGTTGGGGCTCTGAACACTGAAGCTTTCTTT. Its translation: CASSKAVGALNTEAFF.

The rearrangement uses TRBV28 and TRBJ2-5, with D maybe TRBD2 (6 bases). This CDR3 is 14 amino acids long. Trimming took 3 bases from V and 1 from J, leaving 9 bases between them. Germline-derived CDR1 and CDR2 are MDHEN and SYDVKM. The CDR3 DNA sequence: TGTGCCAGCAGTTTGATTAGCGGCCAAGAGACCCAGTACTTC. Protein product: CASSLISGQETQYF.

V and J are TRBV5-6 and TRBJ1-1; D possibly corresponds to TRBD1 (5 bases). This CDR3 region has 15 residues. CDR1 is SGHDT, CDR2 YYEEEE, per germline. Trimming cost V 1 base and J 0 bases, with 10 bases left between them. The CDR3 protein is CASSLLKQVNTEAFF. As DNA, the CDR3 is TGTGCCAGCAGCTTGCTCAAACAGGTGAACACTGAAGCTTTCTTT.

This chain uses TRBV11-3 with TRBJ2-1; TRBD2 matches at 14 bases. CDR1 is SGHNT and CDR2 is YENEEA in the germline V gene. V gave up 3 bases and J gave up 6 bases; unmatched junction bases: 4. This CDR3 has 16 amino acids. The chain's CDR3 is CASSLGLAGAFNEQFF. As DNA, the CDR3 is TGTGCCAGCAGCTTGGGACTAGCGGGAGCATTCAATGAGCAGTTCTTC.

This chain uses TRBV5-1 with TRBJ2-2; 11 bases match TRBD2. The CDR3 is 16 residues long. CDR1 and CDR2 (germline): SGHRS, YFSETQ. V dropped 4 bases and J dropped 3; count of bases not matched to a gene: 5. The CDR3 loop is CASSRGLAGDTGELFF. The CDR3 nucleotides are TGCGCCAGCAGCCGCGGACTAGCGGGTGACACCGGGGAGCTGTTTTTT.

The CDR3 sequence: CASSTGQGNQPQHF. As DNA, the CDR3 is TGTGCCAGTAGTACCGGACAGGGGAATCAGCCCCAGCATTTT. This chain connects TRBV19 to TRBJ1-5; 9 bases line up with TRBD1. In germline, CDR1 is LNHDA, CDR2 SQIVND (reference sequence). CDR3 length: 14 amino acids. V dropped 4 bases and J dropped 4; count of bases not matched to a gene: 2.

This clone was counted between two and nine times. The CDR3, as DNA: TGTGCCAGTAGTAACAGGGGGGTGGCCGAAGCTTTCTTT. Protein: CASSNRGVAEAFF. The rearrangement joins TRBV19 to TRBJ1-1, with TRBD1 identical over 8 bases. Per germline, CDR1 LNHDA and CDR2 SQIVND (reference sequence). The CDR3 is 13 residues long. Trimming cost V 4 bases and J 8 bases; bases outside gene matches: 6.